The T cell receptor (beta chain) described here comes from a study of T cells in Graves' hyperthyroidism and ophthalmopathy. Study observations and caveats: Most clonotypes that expanded in the thyroid above 0.001 also showed up in blood.

Concerning this clonotype itself: What it binds is not known.

Across 18 months, stable Graves' hyperthyroidism was marked by no progression to ophthalmopathy. PBMCs were obtained from 10 ml fresh peripheral blood. RNA transcripts served as the template for amplifying TCR beta CDR3 regions. With the HTBI primer set, the TCR CDR3 went through a first round of RT-PCR. Each CDR3 protein is one row after TCRdb ran MiXCR on the multiplex PCR reads. The data contain 800,000 or so distinct CDR3 sequences, 38% of them singletons. This CDR3 has 13 residues. V shed 4 bases and J shed 8 bases, with 14 bases lying between them. The receptor was isolated from a man younger than 35 with Graves' hyperthyroidism. This chain uses TRBV12-3 or TRBV12-4 with TRBJ1-1; D not certain. Sequenced: blood. The CDR3 is CASSYSIAREAFF. CDR3 bases: TGTGCCAGCAGTTACTCGATCGCCAGGGAAGCTTTCTTT.